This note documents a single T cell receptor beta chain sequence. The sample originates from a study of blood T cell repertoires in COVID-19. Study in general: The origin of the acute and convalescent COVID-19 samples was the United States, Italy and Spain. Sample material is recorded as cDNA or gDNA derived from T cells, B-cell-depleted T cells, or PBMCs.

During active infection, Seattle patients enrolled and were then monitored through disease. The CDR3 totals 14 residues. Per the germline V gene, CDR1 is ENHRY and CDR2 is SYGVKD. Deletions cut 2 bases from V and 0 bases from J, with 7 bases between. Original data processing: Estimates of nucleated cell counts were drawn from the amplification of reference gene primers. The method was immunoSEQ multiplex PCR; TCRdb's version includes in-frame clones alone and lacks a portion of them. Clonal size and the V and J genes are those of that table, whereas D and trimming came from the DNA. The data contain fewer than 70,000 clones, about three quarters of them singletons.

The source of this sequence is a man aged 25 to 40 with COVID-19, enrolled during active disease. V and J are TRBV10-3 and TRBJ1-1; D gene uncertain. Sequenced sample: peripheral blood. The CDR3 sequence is CAISEGVMNTEAFF. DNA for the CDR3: TGTGCCATCAGTGAGGGAGTGATGAACACTGAAGCTTTCTTT.